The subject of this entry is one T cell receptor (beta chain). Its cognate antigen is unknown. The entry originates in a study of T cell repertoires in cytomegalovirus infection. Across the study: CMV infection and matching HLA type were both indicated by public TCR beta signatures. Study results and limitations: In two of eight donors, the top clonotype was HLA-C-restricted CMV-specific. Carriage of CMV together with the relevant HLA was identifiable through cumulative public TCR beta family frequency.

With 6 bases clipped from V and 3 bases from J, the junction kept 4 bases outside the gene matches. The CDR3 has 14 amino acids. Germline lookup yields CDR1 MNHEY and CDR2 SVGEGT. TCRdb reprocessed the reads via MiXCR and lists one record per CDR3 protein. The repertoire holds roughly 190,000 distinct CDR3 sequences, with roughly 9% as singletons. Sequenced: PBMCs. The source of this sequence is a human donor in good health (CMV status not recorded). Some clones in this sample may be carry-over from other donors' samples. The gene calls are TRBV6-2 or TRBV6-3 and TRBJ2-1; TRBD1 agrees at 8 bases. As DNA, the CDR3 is TGTGCCAGCAGCCGACAGGGGCGCTACAATGAGCAGTTCTTC. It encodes CASSRQGRYNEQFF.